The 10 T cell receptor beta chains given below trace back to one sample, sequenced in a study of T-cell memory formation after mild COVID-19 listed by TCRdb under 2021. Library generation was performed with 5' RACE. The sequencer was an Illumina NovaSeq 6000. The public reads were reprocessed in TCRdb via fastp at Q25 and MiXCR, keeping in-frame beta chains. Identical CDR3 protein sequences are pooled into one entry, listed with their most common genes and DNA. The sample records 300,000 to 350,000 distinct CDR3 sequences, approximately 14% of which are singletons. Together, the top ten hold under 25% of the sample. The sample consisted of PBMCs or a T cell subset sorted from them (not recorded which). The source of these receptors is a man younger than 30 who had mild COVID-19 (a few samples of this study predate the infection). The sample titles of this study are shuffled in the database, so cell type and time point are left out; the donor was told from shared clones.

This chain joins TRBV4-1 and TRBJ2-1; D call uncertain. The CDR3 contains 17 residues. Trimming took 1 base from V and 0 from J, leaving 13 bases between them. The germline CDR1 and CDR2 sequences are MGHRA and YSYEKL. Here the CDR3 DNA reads TGCGCCAGCAGCCAAGGAGTGCCTAGGTCCTCCTACAATGAGCAGTTCTTC. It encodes CASSQGVPRSSYNEQFF.

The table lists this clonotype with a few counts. Here the CDR3 reads CASSQDPDGIGETQYF. The CDR3 nucleotides read TGTGCCAGCAGCCAAGATCCCGACGGGATTGGGGAGACCCAGTACTTC. This rearrangement joins TRBV4-2 to TRBJ2-5, with TRBD2 as a possible D gene (5 bases). Trimming pared 0 bases from V and 5 bases from J, leaving 16 bases between. This CDR3 region has 16 residues. The germline V gene has CDR1 LGHNA and CDR2 YNFKEQ.

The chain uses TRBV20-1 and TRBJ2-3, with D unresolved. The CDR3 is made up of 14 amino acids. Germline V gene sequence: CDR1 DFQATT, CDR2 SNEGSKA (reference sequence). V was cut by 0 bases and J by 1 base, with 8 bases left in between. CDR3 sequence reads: CSARDGRGTDTQYF. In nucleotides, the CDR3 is TGCAGTGCTAGAGATGGACGGGGCACAGATACGCAGTATTTT.

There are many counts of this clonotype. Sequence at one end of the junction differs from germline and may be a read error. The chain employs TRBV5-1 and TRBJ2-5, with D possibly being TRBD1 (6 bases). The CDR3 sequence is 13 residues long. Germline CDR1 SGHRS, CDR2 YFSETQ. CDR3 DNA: TGTGCCAGCAGTTTGGGACAAAAAGAGACCCAGTACTTC. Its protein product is CASSLGQKETQYF.

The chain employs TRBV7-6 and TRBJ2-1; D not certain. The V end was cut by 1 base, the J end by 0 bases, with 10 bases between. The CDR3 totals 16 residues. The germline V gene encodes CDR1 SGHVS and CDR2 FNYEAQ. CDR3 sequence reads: CASSLGGINSYNEQFF. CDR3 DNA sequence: TGTGCCAGCAGCTTAGGTGGAATCAACTCCTACAATGAGCAGTTCTTC.

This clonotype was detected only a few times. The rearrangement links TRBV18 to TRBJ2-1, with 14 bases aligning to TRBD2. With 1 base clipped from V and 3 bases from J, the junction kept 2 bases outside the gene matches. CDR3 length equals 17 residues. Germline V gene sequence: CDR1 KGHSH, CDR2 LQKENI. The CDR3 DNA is TGTGCCAGCTCACCACGAGGGACTAGCGGGGGCTACAATGAGCAGTTCTTC. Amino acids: CASSPRGTSGGYNEQFF.

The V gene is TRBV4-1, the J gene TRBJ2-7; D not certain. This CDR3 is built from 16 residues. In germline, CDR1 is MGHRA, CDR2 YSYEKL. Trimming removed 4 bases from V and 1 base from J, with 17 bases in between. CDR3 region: CASSPLWTVGSYEQYF. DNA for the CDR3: TGCGCCAGCAGCCCTTTATGGACGGTGGGGTCCTACGAGCAGTACTTC.

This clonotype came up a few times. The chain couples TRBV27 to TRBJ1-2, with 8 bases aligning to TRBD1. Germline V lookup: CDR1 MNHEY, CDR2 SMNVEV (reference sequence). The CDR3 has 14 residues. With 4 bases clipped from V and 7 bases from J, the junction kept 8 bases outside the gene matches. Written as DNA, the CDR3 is TGTGCCAGCAGTTCGGACAGGGCCGGGGGTGGCTACACCTTC. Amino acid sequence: CASSSDRAGGGYTF.

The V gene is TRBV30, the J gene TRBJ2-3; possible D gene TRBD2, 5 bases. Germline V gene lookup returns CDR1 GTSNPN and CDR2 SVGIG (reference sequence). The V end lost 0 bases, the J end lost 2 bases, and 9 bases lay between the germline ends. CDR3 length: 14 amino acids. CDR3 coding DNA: TGTGCCTGGAGTGTAGCGGCACTCACAGATACGCAGTATTTT. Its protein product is CAWSVAALTDTQYF.

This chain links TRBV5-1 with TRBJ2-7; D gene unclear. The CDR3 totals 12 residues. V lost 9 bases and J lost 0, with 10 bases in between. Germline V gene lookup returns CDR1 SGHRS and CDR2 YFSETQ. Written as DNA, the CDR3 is TGCGCCACCTACTCAAGCTCCTACGAGCAGTACGTC. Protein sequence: CATYSSSYEQYV.